This T cell receptor beta chain appears in the sequencing data of a study of CD8 T cells in ankylosing spondylitis. Study-wide points: Disease-linked clones were reportedly significantly enriched in matched ankylosing spondylitis synovial fluid. Earlier work had already found some motif variants in reactive arthritis synovial fluid and blood.

The V and J ends lost 6 bases and 5 bases, in that order; junction bases with no gene match: 9. The germline CDR1 and CDR2 sequences are MNHNS and SASEGT. The CDR3 sequence is 14 residues long. This clonotype was counted many times. What it recognizes is unknown. Making the TCR beta libraries involved quantitative 5'-RACE with molecular barcodes. TCRdb re-derived calls from the 5' RACE reads in MiXCR, one entry per CDR3 protein. The sample shows about 190,000 distinct CDR3 sequences, under 15% of them seen only once. Material for sequencing was blood, either unsorted or a sorted T cell fraction (not recorded which). This clonotype originated in a female donor with ankylosing spondylitis or in good health (not recorded which). The chain has TRBV6-1 and TRBJ2-7, with 8 bases matching TRBD1. DNA of the CDR3: TGTGCCAGCAGCATCGACAGGGGATTCAACGAGCAGTACTTC. Encoded protein: CASSIDRGFNEQYF.